This T cell receptor (beta chain) stems from a study of OX40 agonist ivuxolimab in advanced cancers. The germline CDR1 and CDR2 sequences are SGHNT and YYREEE (reference sequence). This CDR3 has 16 residues. V was clipped by 2 bases and J by 5 bases, with 17 bases between them. Blood got drawn at baseline, again on cycle 4 day 1, and then on cycle 7 day 1. Clones were read by immunoSEQ multiplex PCR, and TCRdb kept only the in-frame ones, dropping some. The sample holds 35,000 to 45,000 clones, about nine tenths seen once. The V call is TRBV5-4, the J call TRBJ2-1; maybe TRBD2 (6 bases). The receptor comes from an adult with an advanced solid tumor such as melanoma, head and neck, liver or kidney cancer. The source was CD4+ or CD8+ T cells sorted from blood, collected in a trial of the OX40 agonist ivuxolimab. DNA for the CDR3: TGTGCCAGCAGCTTCTCCGACGGGAGAGCCCACAATGAGCAGTTCTTC. As protein: CASSFSDGRAHNEQFF. The full variable domain, its missing parts supplied by reference TRBV5-4 and TRBJ2-1, is ETGVTQSPTHLIKTRGQQVTLRCSSQSGHNTVSWYQQALGQGPQFIFQYYREEENGRGNFPPRFSGLQFPNYSSELNVNALELDDSALYLCASSFSDGRAHNEQFFGPGTRLTVL.